This is a list of T cell receptor beta chains from one sample in a study of T cells in localized non-small cell lung cancer. TCRdb's copy holds only in-frame clones and misses some; the assay was immunoSEQ multiplex PCR. The top ten clones hold about 19% of a sample with tens of thousands of clones, 80% of them seen once. This sample comprised PBMCs, obtained before any cancer treatment. The receptors derive from a man aged 35 to 69 with stage II squamous cell lung carcinoma. The CDR3 runs from the conserved cysteine through the conserved F or W. D genes are given only for firm matches. Only part of the rows carry a size: once, few, many, or a class if the clone is expanded.

clone_size j_call d_call v_call cdr3_nt cdr3_aa
- TRBJ1-5 TRBD1 TRBV18 TGTGCCAGCTCCCAATCCGACAGGGGGAATCAGCCCCAGCATTTT CASSQSDRGNQPQHF
- TRBJ2-5 - TRBV21-1 TGTGCCAGCAGCAAAGTCAACTACCGGAGGGAGACCCAGTACTTC CASSKVNYRRETQYF
- TRBJ2-1 - TRBV19 TGTGCCAGTAGTATACGTGGGGGGCCGTGGGAGCAGTTCTTC CASSIRGGPWEQFF
- TRBJ2-3 TRBD1 TRBV5-4 TGTGCCAGCAGCTTGGGGGGACAGGCCGGAGATACGCAGTATTTT CASSLGGQAGDTQYF
- TRBJ2-3 - TRBV7-2 TGTGCCAGCAGCCCTCGGTCCAGACACTACACAGATACGCAGTATTTT CASSPRSRHYTDTQYF
- TRBJ2-3 TRBD2 TRBV11-2 TGTGCCAGCAGCCCCGCCGGACTAGCGGGAGGGCCGGATACGCAGTATTTT CASSPAGLAGGPDTQYF
many TRBJ2-7 - TRBV2 TGTGCCAGCACCCCTGCCGGGCTCATGCAGTACTTC CASTPAGLMQYF
- TRBJ1-2 - TRBV9 TGTGCCAGCAGGAGGGGCCTCGGGAACTATGGCTACACCTTC CASRRGLGNYGYTF
- TRBJ2-3 TRBD1 TRBV5-6 TGTGCCAGCAGCGGGGGACAGAACACAGATACGCAGTATTTT CASSGGQNTDTQYF
few TRBJ2-7 TRBD1 TRBV5-6 TGTGCCAGCAGCTCATACGGGACAGGGAGCTCCTACGAGCAGTACTTC CASSSYGTGSSYEQYF
- TRBJ2-5 - TRBV6-5 TGTGCCAGCAGTTACTCAGGCAGCCAAGAGACCCAGTACTTC CASSYSGSQETQYF
- TRBJ2-7 TRBD1 TRBV9 TGTGCCAGCAGCCCCCTGGACAGGGAGTACGAGCAGTACTTC CASSPLDREYEQYF
once TRBJ1-2 - TRBV6-5 TGTGCCAGCAGCCGAACCGAGAGAAACTATGGCTACACCTTC CASSRTERNYGYTF
- TRBJ1-4 - TRBV5-5 TGTGCCAGCAGCTCGGAGCCCCGGGGCAAGGGCGAAAAACTGTTTTTT CASSSEPRGKGEKLFF
- TRBJ1-5 - TRBV19 TGTGCCAGTAGTATCTGGGACGGCTACAATCAGCCCCAGCATTTT CASSIWDGYNQPQHF
- TRBJ2-7 TRBD1 TRBV10-3 TGTGCCATCAGTGATCTGGGACAGGGGGACTACGAGCAGTACTTC CAISDLGQGDYEQYF
- TRBJ1-5 TRBD1 TRBV7-8 TGTGCCAGCAGCTTAGGCATCGGACAGGCAGGCAATCAGCCCCAGCATTTT CASSLGIGQAGNQPQHF
- TRBJ2-5 TRBD2 TRBV5-1 TGCGCCAGCAGCTTGGCGAGCACGAGCGGGGGCCAAGAGACCCAGTACTTC CASSLASTSGGQETQYF
- TRBJ2-1 - TRBV4-1 TGCGCCAGCAGCCAAGATCCGGGGATGTCATACAATGAGCAGTTCTTC CASSQDPGMSYNEQFF
few TRBJ2-7 - TRBV10-3 TGTGCCATCACAACAGAACATAGCTCCTACGAGCAGTACTTC CAITTEHSSYEQYF
- TRBJ2-2 - TRBV27 TGTGCCAGCAGTTTAAGGGCCCCCGGGGAGCTGTTTTTT CASSLRAPGELFF
- TRBJ2-3 - TRBV5-8 TGTGCCAGCAGCTTGGCCTGGGGCACAGATACGCAGTATTTT CASSLAWGTDTQYF
once TRBJ2-1 - TRBV7-2 TGTGCCAGCAGCTTCTCAGGAACAGGCAATGAGCAGTTCTTC CASSFSGTGNEQFF
- TRBJ2-7 TRBD1 TRBV28 TGTGCCAGCAGTATAAGGGACAGGGGGCAAGAGCAGTACTTC CASSIRDRGQEQYF
- TRBJ1-5 - TRBV19 TGTGCCAGTAGTCCCCGGGGGCAGCCTAATCAGCCCCAGCATTTT CASSPRGQPNQPQHF
- TRBJ1-6 - TRBV2 TGTGCCAGCAGGAAAACCGGGCCCCCGGGGTCACCCCTCCACTTT CASRKTGPPGSPLHF
- TRBJ2-7 - TRBV7-3 TGTGCCAGCAGCTCCACTCAGGCCGGCGAGCAGTACTTC CASSSTQAGEQYF
- TRBJ1-2 - TRBV18 TGTGCCAGCTCACCGGACTCTAACTATGGCTACACCTTC CASSPDSNYGYTF
once TRBJ2-3 TRBD2 TRBV29-1 TGCAGCGTTGAAGGTGTGGAGCGGGGGGGGGCAGATACGCAGTATTTT CSVEGVERGGADTQYF
- TRBJ1-2 - TRBV9 TGTGCCAGCAGCGTAGCTTGGGACGGGTCTGGCTACACCTTC CASSVAWDGSGYTF
- TRBJ2-7 - TRBV7-7 TGTGCTAGCAGCCGTTCTGGGGGCTCGGGCGAGCAGTACTTC CASSRSGGSGEQYF
- TRBJ2-7 - TRBV5-7 TGTGCCAGCAGCTGGGGTGTTGGGGGTGTCCTAACGAAGGTATACGAGCAGTACTTC CASSWGVGGVLTKVYEQYF
- TRBJ2-5 TRBD1 TRBV6-5 TGTGCCAGCAGTTTAAGGACAGGCTCTGTAGAGACCCAGTACTTC CASSLRTGSVETQYF
- TRBJ1-6 - TRBV30 TGTGCCTGGACGGGGCAGACTTATTCACCCCTCCACTTT CAWTGQTYSPLHF
- TRBJ2-7 - TRBV27 TGTGCCAGCAGTTCCACCTGGGACCACAACAACCACGAGCAGTACTTC CASSSTWDHNNHEQYF
- TRBJ2-1 TRBD2 TRBV12-5 TGTGCTAGTGGTTCCCGGGGACTAGCGGGAGGTCGCAATGAGCAGTTCTTC CASGSRGLAGGRNEQFF
- TRBJ1-1 - TRBV6-5 TGTGCCAGCTATCCGGTCAGGGCGAACACTGAAGCTTTCTTT CASYPVRANTEAFF
- TRBJ2-7 TRBD2 TRBV2 TGTGCCAGCGGTCAGCGGGAGAACGAGCAGTACTTC CASGQRENEQYF
- TRBJ2-2 - TRBV12-5 TGTGCTAGTGGTTTGACACCTAACACCGGGGAGCTGTTTTTT CASGLTPNTGELFF
few TRBJ2-5 - TRBV9 TGTGCCAGCAGCGTAGATCTCCAAGCGAGGTTCCGGGACCAGTACTTC CASSVDLQARFRDQYF
- TRBJ2-7 - TRBV6-1 TGTGCCAGCAGCCCAGGGTCCTACGAGCAGTACTTC CASSPGSYEQYF
few TRBJ1-2 - TRBV15 TGTGCCACCAGCGAACGGTGGCAGGGGCTCTATGGCTACACCTTC CATSERWQGLYGYTF
- TRBJ1-1 TRBD1 TRBV27 TGTGCCAGCAGTTCGCCGGGACAGGGGTTCGGTGAAGCTTTCTTT CASSSPGQGFGEAFF
- TRBJ2-5 TRBD2 TRBV9 TGTGCCAGCAGCGCGAGACTAGCGGGCGGAGAGACCCAGTACTTC CASSARLAGGETQYF
few TRBJ2-7 - TRBV23-1 TGCGCCAGCAGTCAATTCCCGGGCCAAGAAAAATCCTACGAGCAGTACTTC CASSQFPGQEKSYEQYF
- TRBJ2-2 TRBD2 TRBV9 TGTGCCAGCAGCGTATCCGGGCAGGCCACTAGCGGGATCGCCGGGGAGCTGTTTTTT CASSVSGQATSGIAGELFF
- TRBJ1-6 - TRBV6-5 TGTGCCAGCAAAAAGGACGTGGTTAATTCACCCCTCCACTTT CASKKDVVNSPLHF
few TRBJ2-2 - TRBV6-6 TGTGCCAGCAAGGGAGGGAACACCGGGGAGCTGTTTTTT CASKGGNTGELFF
- TRBJ2-3 - TRBV6-1 TGTGCCAGCAGTGCCCTACGAAGGGGAGATACGCAGTATTTT CASSALRRGDTQYF
- TRBJ1-2 TRBD1 TRBV6-1 TGTGCCAGCAGTGGTGGGGACAGGGCCGACTATGGCTACACCTTC CASSGGDRADYGYTF
- TRBJ2-7 TRBD1 TRBV18 TGTGCCAGCTCACCCTCGACAGGGGACCTACGAAGCCCCTACGAGCAGTACTTC CASSPSTGDLRSPYEQYF
- TRBJ2-5 TRBD1 TRBV5-4 TGTGCCAGCAGCGCCCGGGACAGGGTATCGCAAGAGACCCAGTACTTC CASSARDRVSQETQYF
- TRBJ1-2 - TRBV28 TGTGCCAGCAGTTCATCCTATGGCTACACCTTC CASSSSYGYTF
- TRBJ2-6 - TRBV28 TGTGCCAGCAGTAAGGTCTCTGGGGCCAACGTCCTGACTTTC CASSKVSGANVLTF